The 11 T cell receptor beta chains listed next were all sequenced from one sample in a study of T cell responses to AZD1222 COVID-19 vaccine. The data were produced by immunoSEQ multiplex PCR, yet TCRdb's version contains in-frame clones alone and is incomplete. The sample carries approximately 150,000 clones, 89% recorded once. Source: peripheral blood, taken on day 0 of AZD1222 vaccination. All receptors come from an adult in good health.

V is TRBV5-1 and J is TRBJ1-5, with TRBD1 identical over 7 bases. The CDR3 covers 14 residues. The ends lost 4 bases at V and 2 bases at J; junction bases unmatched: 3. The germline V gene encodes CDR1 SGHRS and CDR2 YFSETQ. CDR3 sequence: CASSHGTGNQPQHF. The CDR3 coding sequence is TGCGCCAGCAGCCATGGGACAGGCAATCAGCCCCAGCATTTT. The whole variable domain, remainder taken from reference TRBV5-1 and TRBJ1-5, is KAGVTQTPRYLIKTRGQQVTLSCSPISGHRSVSWYQQTPGQGLQFLFEYFSETQRNKGNFPGRFSGRQFSNSRSEMNVSTLELGDSALYLCASSHGTGNQPQHFGDGTRLSIL.

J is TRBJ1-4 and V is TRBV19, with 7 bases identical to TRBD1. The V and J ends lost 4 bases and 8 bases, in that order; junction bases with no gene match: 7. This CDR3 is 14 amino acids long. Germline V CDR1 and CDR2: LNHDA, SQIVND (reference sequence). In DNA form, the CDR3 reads TGTGCCAGTAGTAAGTGGACAGGTCAAGAAAAACTGTTTTTT. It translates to CASSKWTGQEKLFF. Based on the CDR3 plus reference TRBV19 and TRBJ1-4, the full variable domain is DGGITQSPKYLFRKEGQNVTLSCEQNLNHDAMYWYRQDPGQGLRLIYYSQIVNDFQKGDIAEGYSVSREKKESFPLTVTSAQKNPTAFYLCASSKWTGQEKLFFGSGTQLSVL.

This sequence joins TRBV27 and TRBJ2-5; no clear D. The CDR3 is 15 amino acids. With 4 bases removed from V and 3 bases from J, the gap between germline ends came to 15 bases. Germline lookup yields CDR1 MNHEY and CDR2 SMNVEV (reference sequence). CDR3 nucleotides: TGTGCCAGCAGTTCGACGGGCTACCCGAAAGAGACCCAGTACTTC. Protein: CASSSTGYPKETQYF.

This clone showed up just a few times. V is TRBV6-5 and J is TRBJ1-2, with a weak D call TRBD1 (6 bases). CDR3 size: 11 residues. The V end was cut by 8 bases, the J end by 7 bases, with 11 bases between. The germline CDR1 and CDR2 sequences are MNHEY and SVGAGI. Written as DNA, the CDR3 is TGTGCCAGCGGGAGGGGGGCTGGCTACACCTTC. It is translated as CASGRGAGYTF.

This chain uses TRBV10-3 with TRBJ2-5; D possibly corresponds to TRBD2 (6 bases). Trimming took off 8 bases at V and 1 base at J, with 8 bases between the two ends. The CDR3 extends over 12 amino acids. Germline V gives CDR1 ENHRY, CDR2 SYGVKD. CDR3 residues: CAIGTPQETQYF. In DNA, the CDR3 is TGTGCCATCGGGACTCCCCAAGAGACCCAGTACTTC.

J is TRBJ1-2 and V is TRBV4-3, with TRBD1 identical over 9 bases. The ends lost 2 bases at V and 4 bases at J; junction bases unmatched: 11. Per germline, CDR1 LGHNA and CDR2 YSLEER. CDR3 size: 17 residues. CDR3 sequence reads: CASSQSRTGTGTYGYTF. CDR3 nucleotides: TGCGCCAGCAGCCAAAGTAGGACCGGGACAGGGACCTATGGCTACACCTTC.

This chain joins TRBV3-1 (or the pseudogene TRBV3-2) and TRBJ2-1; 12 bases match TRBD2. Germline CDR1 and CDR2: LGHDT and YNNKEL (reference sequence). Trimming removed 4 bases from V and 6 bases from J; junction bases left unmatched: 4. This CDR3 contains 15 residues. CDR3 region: CASSRPGLAGNEQFF. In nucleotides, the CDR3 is TGTGCCAGCAGCCGCCCGGGACTAGCGGGCAATGAGCAGTTCTTC.

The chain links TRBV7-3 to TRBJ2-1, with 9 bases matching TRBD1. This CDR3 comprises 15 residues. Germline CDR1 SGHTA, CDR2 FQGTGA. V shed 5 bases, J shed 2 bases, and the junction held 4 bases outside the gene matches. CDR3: CASSRQGGTYNEQFF. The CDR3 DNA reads TGTGCCAGCAGCCGACAGGGGGGCACCTACAATGAGCAGTTCTTC.

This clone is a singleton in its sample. In DNA, the CDR3 is TGTGCCAGCAGCCGGACTAGCAATGAGCAGTTCTTC. It specifies CASSRTSNEQFF. The chain joins TRBV9 to TRBJ2-1; 7 nucleotides agree with TRBD2. Germline CDR1 is SGDLS and CDR2 is YYNGEE. The CDR3 loop spans 12 amino acids. After removal of 4 bases from V and 6 bases from J, the junction contained 1 base not matched to a gene.

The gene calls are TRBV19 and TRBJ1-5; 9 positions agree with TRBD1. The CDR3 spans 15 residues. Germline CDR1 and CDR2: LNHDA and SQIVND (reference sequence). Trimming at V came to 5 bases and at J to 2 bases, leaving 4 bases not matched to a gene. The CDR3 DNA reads TGTGCCAGTAGTCTCAGGACAGGGGGCAATCAGCCCCAGCATTTT. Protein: CASSLRTGGNQPQHF.

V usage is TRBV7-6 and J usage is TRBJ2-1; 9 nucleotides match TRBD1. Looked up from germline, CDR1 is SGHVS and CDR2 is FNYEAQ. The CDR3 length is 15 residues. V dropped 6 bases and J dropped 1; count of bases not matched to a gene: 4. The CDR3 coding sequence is TGTGCCAGCAGTCTAGGACAGGGGTCCTACAATGAGCAGTTCTTC. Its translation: CASSLGQGSYNEQFF. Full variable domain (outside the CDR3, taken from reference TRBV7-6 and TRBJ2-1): GAGVSQSPRYKVTKRGQDVALRCDPISGHVSLYWYRQALGQGPEFLTYFNYEAQQDKSGLPNDRFSAERPEGSISTLTIQRTEQRDSAMYRCASSLGQGSYNEQFFGPGTRLTVL.